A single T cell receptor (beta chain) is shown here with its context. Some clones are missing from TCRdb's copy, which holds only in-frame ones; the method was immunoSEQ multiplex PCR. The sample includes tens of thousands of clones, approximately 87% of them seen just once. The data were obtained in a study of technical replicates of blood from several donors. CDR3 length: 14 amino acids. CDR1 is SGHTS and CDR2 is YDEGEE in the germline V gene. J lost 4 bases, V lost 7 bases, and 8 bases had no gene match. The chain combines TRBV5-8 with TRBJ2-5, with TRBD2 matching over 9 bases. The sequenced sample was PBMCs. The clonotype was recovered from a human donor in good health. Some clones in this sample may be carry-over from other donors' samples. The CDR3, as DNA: TGTGCCAGCTTACCGGCGGGGGGGAGAGAGACCCAGTACTTC. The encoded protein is CASLPAGGRETQYF.